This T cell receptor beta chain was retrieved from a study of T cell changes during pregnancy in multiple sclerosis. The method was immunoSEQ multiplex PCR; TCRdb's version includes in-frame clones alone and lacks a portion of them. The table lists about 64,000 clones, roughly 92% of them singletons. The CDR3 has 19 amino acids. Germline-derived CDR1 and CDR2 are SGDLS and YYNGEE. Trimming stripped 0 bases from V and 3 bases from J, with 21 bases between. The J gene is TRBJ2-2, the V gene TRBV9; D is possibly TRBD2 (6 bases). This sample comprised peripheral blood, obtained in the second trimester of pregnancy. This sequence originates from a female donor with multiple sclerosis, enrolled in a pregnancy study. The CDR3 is CASSVVETSNVRYTGELFF. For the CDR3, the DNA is TGTGCCAGCAGCGTAGTTGAGACTAGTAACGTGAGATACACCGGGGAGCTGTTTTTT.